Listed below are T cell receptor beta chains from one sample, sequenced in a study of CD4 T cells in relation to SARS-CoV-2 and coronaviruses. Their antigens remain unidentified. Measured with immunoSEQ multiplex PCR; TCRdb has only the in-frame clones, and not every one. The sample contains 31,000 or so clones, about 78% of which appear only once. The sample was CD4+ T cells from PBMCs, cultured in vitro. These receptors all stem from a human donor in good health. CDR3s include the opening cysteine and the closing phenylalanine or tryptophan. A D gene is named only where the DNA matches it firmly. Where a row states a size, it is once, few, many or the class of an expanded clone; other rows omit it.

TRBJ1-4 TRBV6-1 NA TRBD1 TGTGCCAGCAGTGAACGCCCGACAGGGTTGAGTGAAAAACTGTTTTTT CASSERPTGLSEKLFF
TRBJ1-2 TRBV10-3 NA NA TGTGCCATCAGTGACTTCCATTTGTACGTACCCAACTATGGCTACACCTTC CAISDFHLYVPNYGYTF
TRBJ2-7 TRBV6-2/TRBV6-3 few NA TGTGCCAGCAGTTTTTCGGGCACAGGCTACGAGCAGTACTTC CASSFSGTGYEQYF
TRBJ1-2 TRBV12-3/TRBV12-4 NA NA TGTGCCAGCAGCGCACAGGGCTACGGGGGCTACACCTTC CASSAQGYGGYTF
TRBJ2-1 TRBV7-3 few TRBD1 TGTGCCAGCAGCGCGACAGGGGACAATGAGCAGTTCTTC CASSATGDNEQFF
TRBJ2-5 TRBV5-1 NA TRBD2 TGCGCCAGCAGCTTAGAAAGCGGGATGCGTGAGACCCAGTACTTC CASSLESGMRETQYF
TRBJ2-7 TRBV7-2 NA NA TGTGCCAGCAGCTTAAATTCAGGGGCGGGCGAGCAGTACTTC CASSLNSGAGEQYF
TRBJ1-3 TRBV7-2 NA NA TGTGCCAGCAGCCCCAATGGGGGTGCTGGAAACACCATATATTTT CASSPNGGAGNTIYF
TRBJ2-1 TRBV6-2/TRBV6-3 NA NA TGTGCCAGCAGTTACGGGGGGGCAGCTGAGCAGTTCTTC CASSYGGAAEQFF
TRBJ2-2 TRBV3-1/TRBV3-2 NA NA TGTGCCAGCAGCCACCCCCCGACAGGACCCCACACCGGGGAGCTGTTTTTT CASSHPPTGPHTGELFF
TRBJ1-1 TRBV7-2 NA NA TGTGCCAGCAGCCCCATGGGTTCGGAGGCTGAAGCTTTCTTT CASSPMGSEAEAFF
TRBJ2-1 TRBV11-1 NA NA TGTGCCAGCAGCGGAGGGGTCGAGCAGTTCTTC CASSGGVEQFF
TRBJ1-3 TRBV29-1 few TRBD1 TGCAGCGTTGAAAAACAGGGGGAACGGAACATATATTTT CSVEKQGERNIYF
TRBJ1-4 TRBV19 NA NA TGTGCCAGTAGTATCGGGGGAAATGAAAAACTGTTTTTT CASSIGGNEKLFF
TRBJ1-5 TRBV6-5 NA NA TGTGCCAGCAACATAGGAGACGCCTCCCCCCAGCCCCAGCATTTT CASNIGDASPQPQHF
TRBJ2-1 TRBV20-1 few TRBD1 TGCAGTGCTAGTGACCGGGACAGGGCCTACAATGAGCAGTTCTTC CSASDRDRAYNEQFF
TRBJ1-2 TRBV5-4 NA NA TGTGCCAGCAGCGAGGGTATAGCTAACTATGGCTACACCTTC CASSEGIANYGYTF
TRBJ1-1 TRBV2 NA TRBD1 TGTGCCAGCGAGGCCACGGGAGACAGGGGGCGAGGCGAAGCTTTCTTT CASEATGDRGRGEAFF
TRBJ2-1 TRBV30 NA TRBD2 TGTGCCTGGAGTACCCCAACTAGCGGGAGGGCCACTGGTGAGCAGTTCTTC CAWSTPTSGRATGEQFF
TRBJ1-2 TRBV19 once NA TGTGCCAGTAGTATAGCACAATCTAACTATGGCTACACCTTC CASSIAQSNYGYTF
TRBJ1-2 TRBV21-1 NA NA TGTGCCAGCAGGGGCAGGGCAATCTATGGCTACACCTTC CASRGRAIYGYTF
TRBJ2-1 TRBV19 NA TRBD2 TGTGCCAGTAGTATCGGGAGGGCCTTATACAATGAGCAGTTCTTC CASSIGRALYNEQFF
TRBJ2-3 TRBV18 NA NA TGTGCCAGCTCACCGGGCACAGGGACAGATACGCAGTATTTT CASSPGTGTDTQYF
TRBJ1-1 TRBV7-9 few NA TGTGCCAGCAGCTCTAATGGCCCTGAAGCTTTCTTT CASSSNGPEAFF
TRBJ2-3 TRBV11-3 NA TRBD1 TGTGCCAGCAGCTTTGGGACAGGGACAGATACGCAGTATTTT CASSFGTGTDTQYF
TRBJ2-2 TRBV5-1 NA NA TGCGCCAGCAGCTTGCTCGCGAACACCGGGGAGCTGTTTTTT CASSLLANTGELFF
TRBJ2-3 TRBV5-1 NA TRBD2 TGCGCCAGCAGCTTCGGGACTAGCGGCACAGATACGCAGTATTTT CASSFGTSGTDTQYF
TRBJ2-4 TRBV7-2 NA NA TGTGCCAGCAAACAGGGAACCGGCAAAAACATTCAGTACTTC CASKQGTGKNIQYF
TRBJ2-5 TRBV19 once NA TGTGCCAGTAGTATGTTTGGACCTCCTGGGGAGACCCAGTACTTC CASSMFGPPGETQYF
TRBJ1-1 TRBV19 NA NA TGTGCCAGTAGTTCAACAGAGAACACTGAAGCTTTCTTT CASSSTENTEAFF
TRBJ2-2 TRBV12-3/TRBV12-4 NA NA TGTGCCAGCAGTACCACAGGAGCCGGGGAGCTGTTTTTT CASSTTGAGELFF
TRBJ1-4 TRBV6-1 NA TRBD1 TGTGCCAGCAGTGCCAGCGGGACAGGCGCTAATGAAAAACTGTTTTTT CASSASGTGANEKLFF
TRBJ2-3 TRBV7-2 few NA TGTGCCAGCAGGCTACAAAGTCCAGATACGCAGTATTTT CASRLQSPDTQYF
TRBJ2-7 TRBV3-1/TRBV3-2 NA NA TGTGCCAGCAGCCGAGACTACGAGCAGTACTTC CASSRDYEQYF
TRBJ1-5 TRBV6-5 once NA TGTGCCAGCAAAGAGGCGGATAGCAATCAGCCCCAGCATTTT CASKEADSNQPQHF
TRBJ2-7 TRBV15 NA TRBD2 TGTGCCACCAGCAGAGGACCTGGGACTAGCGGGTCTTACGAGCAGTACTTC CATSRGPGTSGSYEQYF
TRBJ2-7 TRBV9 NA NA TGTGCCAGCAGCGTAGCTGGCGGGGACTACGAGCAGTACTTC CASSVAGGDYEQYF
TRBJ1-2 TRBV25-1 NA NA TGTGCCAGCAATCGCGCGCTCGCAGGACTCTATGGCTACACCTTC CASNRALAGLYGYTF
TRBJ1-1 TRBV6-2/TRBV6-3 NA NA TGTGCCAGCAGTTATGAAACGGAGTCTGAAGCTTTCTTT CASSYETESEAFF
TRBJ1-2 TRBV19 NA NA TGTGCCAGTAGTACACCAGGTTCTTCGGGCACCTTC CASSTPGSSGTF
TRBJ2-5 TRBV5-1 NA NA TGCGCCAGCAGATCCGAAGAGACCCAGTACTTC CASRSEETQYF
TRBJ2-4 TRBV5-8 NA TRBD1 TGTGCCAGCAGCTTCTGGGGGGACAGGGGTTACATTCAGTACTTC CASSFWGDRGYIQYF
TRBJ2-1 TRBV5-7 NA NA TGTGCCAGCAGCCCGCCCCGAGAAGAGCAGTTCTTC CASSPPREEQFF
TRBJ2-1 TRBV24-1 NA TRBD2 TGTGCCACCTTCGGACTAGCGGGGTACAATGAGCAGTTCTTC CATFGLAGYNEQFF
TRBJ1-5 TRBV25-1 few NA TGTGCCAGCAGTCAGACAGGTAGCAATCAGCCCCAGCATTTT CASSQTGSNQPQHF
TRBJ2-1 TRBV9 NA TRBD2 TGTGCCAGCAGCGTAGCGACTCAGACTAGCGGGAGGGCAAGAGGCTACAATGAGCAGTTCTTC CASSVATQTSGRARGYNEQFF
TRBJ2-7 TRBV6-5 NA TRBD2 TGTGCCAGCAAAGCGGGAGATACCTACGAGCAGTACTTC CASKAGDTYEQYF
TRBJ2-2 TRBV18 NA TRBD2 TGTGCCAGCTCACCTCTGGGGACTAGCGGGACCGGGGAGCTGTTTTTT CASSPLGTSGTGELFF
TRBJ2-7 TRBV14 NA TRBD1 TGTGCCAGCAGCCCAGGGGCAGGGGGTTACGAGCAGTACTTC CASSPGAGGYEQYF
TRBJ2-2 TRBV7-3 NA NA TGTGCCAGCAGCTCAGAAGTGCAGACCGGGGAGCTGTTTTTT CASSSEVQTGELFF
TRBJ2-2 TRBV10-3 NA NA TGTGCCATCAACGGACAGACGAACACCGGGGAGCTGTTTTTT CAINGQTNTGELFF
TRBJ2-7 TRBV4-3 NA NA TGCGCCAGCAGCCAAGAAGGAAGCGGATCCACCTACGAGCAGTACTTC CASSQEGSGSTYEQYF
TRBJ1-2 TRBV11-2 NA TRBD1 TGTGCCAGCAGCTCTACCTTCCAATTTATACAGGGGGCGGATGGCTACACCTTC CASSSTFQFIQGADGYTF
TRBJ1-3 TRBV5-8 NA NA TGTGCCAGCACCTTCTTACGGCTAGGAAACACCATATATTTT CASTFLRLGNTIYF
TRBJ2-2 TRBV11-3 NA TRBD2 TGTGCCAGCAGCTTAGCAGCCGGACTAGCGGGAGGGAGTACCGGGGAGCTGTTTTTT CASSLAAGLAGGSTGELFF
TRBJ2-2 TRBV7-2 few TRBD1 TGTGCCAGCAGGATGGGACAGGGTAACGGGGAGCTGTTTTTT CASRMGQGNGELFF
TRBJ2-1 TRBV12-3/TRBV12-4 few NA TGTGCCAGCAGTTTAGGACCCCTGGGTGAGCAGTTCTTC CASSLGPLGEQFF
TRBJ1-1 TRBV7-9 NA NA TGTGCCAGCAGCTTACATTCCCTGAACACTGAAGCTTTCTTT CASSLHSLNTEAFF
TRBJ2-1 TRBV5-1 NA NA TGCGCCAGCAGCCAACCAGGGTCTCGACACAATGAGCAGTTCTTC CASSQPGSRHNEQFF
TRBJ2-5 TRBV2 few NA TGTGCCAGCAGTTCACAAGAGACCCAGTACTTC CASSSQETQYF